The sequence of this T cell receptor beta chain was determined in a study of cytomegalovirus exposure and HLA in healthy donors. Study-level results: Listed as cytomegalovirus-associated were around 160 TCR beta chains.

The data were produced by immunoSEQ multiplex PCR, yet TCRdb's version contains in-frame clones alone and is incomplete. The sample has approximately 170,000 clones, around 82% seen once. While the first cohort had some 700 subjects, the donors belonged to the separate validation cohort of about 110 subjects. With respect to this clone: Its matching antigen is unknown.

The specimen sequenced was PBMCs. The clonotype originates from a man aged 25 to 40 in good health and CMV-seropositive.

Written as DNA, the CDR3 is TGTGCCAGCAGTCAGGGGGCTCAGCCCCAGCATTTT. This codes for CASSQGAQPQHF. J is TRBJ1-5 and V is TRBV6-5; 8 positions agree with TRBD1. Losses at the gene ends were 5 bases for V and 6 bases for J; bases not matched to a gene: 0. Germline assignment: CDR1 MNHEY and CDR2 SVGAGI. This CDR3 has 12 amino acids.